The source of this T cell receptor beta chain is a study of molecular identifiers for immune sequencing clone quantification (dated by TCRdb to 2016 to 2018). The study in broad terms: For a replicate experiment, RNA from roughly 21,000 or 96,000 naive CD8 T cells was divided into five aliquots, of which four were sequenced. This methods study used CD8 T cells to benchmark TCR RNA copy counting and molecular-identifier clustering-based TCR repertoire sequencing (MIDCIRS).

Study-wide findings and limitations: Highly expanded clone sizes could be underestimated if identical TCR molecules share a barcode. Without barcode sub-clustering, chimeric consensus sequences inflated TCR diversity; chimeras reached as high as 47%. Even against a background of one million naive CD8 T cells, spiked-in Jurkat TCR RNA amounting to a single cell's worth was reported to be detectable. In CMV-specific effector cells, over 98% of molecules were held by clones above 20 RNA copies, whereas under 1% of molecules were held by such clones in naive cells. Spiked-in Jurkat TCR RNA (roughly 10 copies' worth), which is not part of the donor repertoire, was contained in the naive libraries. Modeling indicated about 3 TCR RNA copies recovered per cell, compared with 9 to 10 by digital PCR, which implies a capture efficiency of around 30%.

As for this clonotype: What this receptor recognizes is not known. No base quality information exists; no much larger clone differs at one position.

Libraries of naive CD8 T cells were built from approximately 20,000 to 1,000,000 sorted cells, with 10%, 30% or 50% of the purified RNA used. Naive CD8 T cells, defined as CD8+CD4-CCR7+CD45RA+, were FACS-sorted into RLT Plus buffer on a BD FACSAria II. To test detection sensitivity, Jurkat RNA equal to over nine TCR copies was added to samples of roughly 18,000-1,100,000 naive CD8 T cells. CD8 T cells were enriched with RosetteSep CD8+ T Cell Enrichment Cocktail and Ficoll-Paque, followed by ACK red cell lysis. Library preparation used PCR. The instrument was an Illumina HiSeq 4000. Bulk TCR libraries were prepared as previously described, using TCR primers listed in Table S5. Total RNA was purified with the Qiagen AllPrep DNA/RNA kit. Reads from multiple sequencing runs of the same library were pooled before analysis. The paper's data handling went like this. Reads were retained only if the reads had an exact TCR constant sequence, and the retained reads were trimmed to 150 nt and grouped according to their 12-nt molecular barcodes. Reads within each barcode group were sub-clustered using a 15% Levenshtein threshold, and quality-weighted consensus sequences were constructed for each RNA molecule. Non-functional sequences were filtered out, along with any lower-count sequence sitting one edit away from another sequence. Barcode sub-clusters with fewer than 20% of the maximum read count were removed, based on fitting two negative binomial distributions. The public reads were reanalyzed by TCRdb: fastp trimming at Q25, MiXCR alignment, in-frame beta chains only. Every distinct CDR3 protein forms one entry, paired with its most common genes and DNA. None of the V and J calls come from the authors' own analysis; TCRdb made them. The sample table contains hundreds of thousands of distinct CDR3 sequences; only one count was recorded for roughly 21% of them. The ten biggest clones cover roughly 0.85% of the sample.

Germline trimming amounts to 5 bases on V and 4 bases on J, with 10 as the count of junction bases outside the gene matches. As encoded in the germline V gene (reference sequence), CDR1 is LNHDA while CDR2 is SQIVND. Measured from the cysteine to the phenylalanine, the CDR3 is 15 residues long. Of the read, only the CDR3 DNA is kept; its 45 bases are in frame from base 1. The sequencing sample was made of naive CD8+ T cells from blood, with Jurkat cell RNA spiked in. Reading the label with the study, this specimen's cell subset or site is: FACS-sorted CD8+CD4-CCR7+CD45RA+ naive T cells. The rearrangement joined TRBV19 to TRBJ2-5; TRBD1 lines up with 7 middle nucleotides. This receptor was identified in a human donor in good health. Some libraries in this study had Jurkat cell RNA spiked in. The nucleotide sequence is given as TGTGCCAGTAGTGAAAGGGACCGACAGGGAGAGACCCAGTACTTC. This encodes CASSERDRQGETQYF.